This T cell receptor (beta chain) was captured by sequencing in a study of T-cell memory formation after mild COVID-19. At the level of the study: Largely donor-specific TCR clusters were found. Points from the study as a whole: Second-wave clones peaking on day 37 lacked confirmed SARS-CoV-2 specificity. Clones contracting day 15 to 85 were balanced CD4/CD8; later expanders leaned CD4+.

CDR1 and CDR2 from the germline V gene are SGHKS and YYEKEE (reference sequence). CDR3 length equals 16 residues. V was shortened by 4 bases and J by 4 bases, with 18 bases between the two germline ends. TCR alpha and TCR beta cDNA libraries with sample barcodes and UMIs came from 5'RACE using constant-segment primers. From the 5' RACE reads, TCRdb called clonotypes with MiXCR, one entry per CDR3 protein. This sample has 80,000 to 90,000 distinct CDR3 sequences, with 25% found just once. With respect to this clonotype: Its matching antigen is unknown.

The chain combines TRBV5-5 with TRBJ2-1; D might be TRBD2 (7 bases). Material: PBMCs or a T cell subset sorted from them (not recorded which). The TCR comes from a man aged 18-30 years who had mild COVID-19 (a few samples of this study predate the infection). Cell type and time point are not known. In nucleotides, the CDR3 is TGTGCCAGCAGCCCTAGAGTCGCGGGGGCTTACAATGAGCAGTTCTTC. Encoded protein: CASSPRVAGAYNEQFF. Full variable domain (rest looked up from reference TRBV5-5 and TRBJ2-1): DAGVTQSPTHLIKTRGQQVTLRCSPISGHKSVSWYQQVLGQGPQFIFQYYEKEERGRGNFPDRFSARQFPNYSSELNVNALLLGDSALYLCASSPRVAGAYNEQFFGPGTRLTVL.